Below, 3 T cell receptor beta chains from the same sample are listed, as sequenced in a study of cytomegalovirus exposure and HLA in healthy donors. The PCR was carried out with 60 Vbeta primers and 13 Jbeta primers. Libraries were prepared by immunoSEQ multiplex PCR; TCRdb keeps only in-frame clonotypes and omits some of them. Of around 200,000 clones listed, more than 65% were seen once; the top ten hold around 1.2%. Sequencing input: PBMCs. These receptors all come from a girl aged 2-9 years in good health and CMV-seropositive.

In its sample, this clone was seen once. This sequence joins TRBV6-5 and TRBJ2-3; 7 positions agree with TRBD1. The length of the CDR3 is 13 residues. CDR1 MNHEY and CDR2 SVGAGI come from the germline V gene. Trimming cost V 8 bases and J 4 bases; bases outside gene matches: 6. The CDR3 nucleotides are TGTGCCAGCGCAGGGGGTATGTCAGATACGCAGTATTTT. This gives the protein CASAGGMSDTQYF.

The rearrangement links TRBV5-1 to TRBJ2-1; D perhaps matches TRBD2 (7 bases). Germline V gene lookup returns CDR1 SGHRS and CDR2 YFSETQ. The CDR3 is 14 amino acids. The ends were cut back, 4 bases at V and 3 bases at J, with 11 bases in the middle. CDR3 protein: CASSGGGSYNEQFF. Here the CDR3 DNA reads TGCGCCAGCAGCGGGGGGGGCAGCTACAATGAGCAGTTCTTC.

The V call is TRBV2, the J call TRBJ2-5, with D possibly TRBD1 on 6 matching bases. Looked up from germline, CDR1 is SNHLY and CDR2 is FYNNEI. With 4 bases removed from V and 5 bases from J, the gap between germline ends came to 8 bases. The length of the CDR3 is 12 residues. Here the CDR3 DNA reads TGTGCCAGCAGTGGGACAGCGGAGACCCAGTACTTC. It is translated as CASSGTAETQYF.